This T cell receptor (beta chain) was sequenced for a study of shared T cell receptors in the human thymus. The protocol was immunoSEQ multiplex PCR, while the TCRdb copy is restricted to in-frame clones and leaves out a portion. Of about 660,000 clones in the sample, about 90% are singletons; the top ten hold 0.0094%. V lost 0 bases and J 3 bases, leaving 14 bases between the germline ends. CDR1 and CDR2 (germline): LGHNA, YSLEER. The CDR3 runs to 16 residues. This sample was also put to use in a study of human thymus T cells. That work contributes: Finnish infants who were healthy and having corrective surgery for congenital heart defects made up the donors. Thymus tissue for the work was resected from patients undergoing corrective heart surgery. Repertoires from thymus and blood appeared to show biased V and J gene usage. Related reports documented highly overlapping thymic repertoires among unrelated individuals.

This TCR was recovered from a boy in the first two years of life with a congenital heart defect. The sequenced material came from thymocytes. The V gene is TRBV4-3, the J gene TRBJ2-5; perhaps TRBD1 as D (6 bases). The CDR3 spells CASSQELQDRKETQYF. The DNA for the CDR3 is TGCGCCAGCAGCCAAGAGCTACAGGACAGAAAAGAGACCCAGTACTTC.